This T cell receptor (beta chain) appears in the sequencing data of a study of blood T cell repertoires in COVID-19. Study-wide context: Donors in the United States, Italy and Spain gave samples during acute or convalescent COVID-19. T cells, B-cell-depleted T cells, or PBMCs provided the cDNA or gDNA that served as material.

The trim removed 5 bases at V and 3 bases at J, leaving 3 bases unmatched. CDR1 SGHRS and CDR2 YFSETQ come from the germline V gene. This CDR3 region has 14 residues. As handled by the study authors: Amplified reference gene primers provided the basis for estimating nucleated cell counts. Some clones are missing from TCRdb's copy, which holds only in-frame ones; the method was immunoSEQ multiplex PCR. The V and J calls and clone size come from that table; D and trimming were worked out from the DNA. The top ten hold 15% to 20% of the sample, which has 80,000 to 100,000 clones, 80% to 85% seen once. J is TRBJ2-2 and V is TRBV5-1, with 8 bases that match TRBD1. Sequencing used peripheral blood. The TCR was taken from an elderly woman with active or convalescent COVID-19. The CDR3 here is CASRRDRYTGELFF. Written as DNA, the CDR3 is TGCGCCAGCAGAAGGGACAGGTACACCGGGGAGCTGTTTTTT.